This T cell receptor (beta chain) is from a study of CD8+CD57+ T cells in acquired aplastic anemia. As for the study in general: Sequencing produced an average of about 9.8 million reads per healthy donor for CD4+ cells. Whole-study findings and limits: Common to patients and controls were 25 to 30 CD8+ CDR3 sequences.

Genomic DNA, the template, was used for profiling of the TCR beta VDJ and CDR3. In TCRdb, the reads were re-called with MiXCR into one record per CDR3 protein. The profile shows about 210,000 distinct CDR3 sequences, 30% to 35% of them singletons. This clonotype occurred many times. Its cognate antigen is unknown. Trimming at V came to 0 bases and at J to 8 bases, leaving 11 bases not matched to a gene. Germline CDR1 and CDR2: SGHRS and YFSETQ. CDR3 length: 16 residues. The chain is built from TRBV5-1 and TRBJ2-1, with 7 bases identical to TRBD1. Sequencing was performed on sorted CD4+, CD8+, or CD8+CD57+ T cells (not recorded which) from PBMCs. This sequence was found in a human donor in good health, serving as a control. CDR3 sequence (DNA): TGCGCCAGCAGCTTGGGTATTCACCGTACAGGGGATGAGCAGTTCTTC. Its protein product is CASSLGIHRTGDEQFF.